This record looks at one T cell receptor (beta chain) sequence and its context. Its matching antigen is unknown. The data originate from a study of shared clonotypes between healthy human individuals. Whole-study findings and limits: Genetic and exposure-history diversity was limited by the few donors.

Germline V gene lookup returns CDR1 SQVTM and CDR2 ANQGSEA. V trimming: 3 bases; J trimming: 3 bases; junction bases outside the gene matches: 7. CDR3 length: 15 amino acids. Adults of Caucasian background living in Nashville, Tennessee made up all donors. Splitting the CD4+ cells yielded a CD45RA+ naive subset and a CD45RA-negative memory subset. Replicate sorted-subset PCRs were loaded with around 220 ng DNA, 25,000 to 30,000 T cell genomes. Data came from immunoSEQ multiplex PCR; TCRdb stores just in-frame clones and leaves some out. The table records roughly 2.2 million clones, over 90% of them present only once.

This TCR was sampled from a man between 18 and 35 years old in good health. Some clones in this sample may be carry-over from other donors' samples. The sequencing input was naive CD4+ T cells from PBMCs. The subset denotes: CD45RA+ positively selected. The chain recombines TRBV29-1 with TRBJ2-1, with TRBD2 identical over 8 bases. CDR3 coding DNA: TGCAGCGTTGACGTCCCTAGCGGGCGCTACAATGAGCAGTTCTTC. Encoded protein: CSVDVPSGRYNEQFF.